The T cell receptor beta chain described here comes from a study of response to subunit inactivated influenza vaccine. General study points: Authors suggested each seasonal flu vaccination may recruit only limited numbers of new T cells.

After removal of 6 bases from V and 5 bases from J, the junction contained 13 bases not matched to a gene. CDR3 length: 14 amino acids. Germline loops: CDR1 SQVTM, CDR2 ANQGSEA. Via MiXCR, TCRdb re-called the RT-PCR reads, giving one row per CDR3 protein. Seen here are a few hundred thousand distinct CDR3 sequences, over 20% observed once, and the top ten hold 9% to 12%. About this clonotype itself: Its antigen is currently unknown.

The material was PBMCs from blood, obtained roughly 20 months after vaccination. V is TRBV29-1 and J is TRBJ2-7; TRBD2 matches at 7 bases. The clonotype was recovered from a man aged 45 to 70 who received an inactivated influenza vaccine. CDR3 amino acids: CSVQRGGTRNEQYF. The CDR3 DNA sequence: TGCAGCGTGCAACGCGGGGGAACTAGGAACGAGCAGTACTTC.